This TCR beta chain is drawn from a study of PD-1 blockade in classical Hodgkin lymphoma. Time point of the sample: cycle 4 day 1 (C4D1), after less than 7 weeks of nivolumab. Relapse was seen in all patients after autologous stem cell transplantation, and brentuximab vedotin exposure was variable. Findings of the study overall: Only CD4+ TCR diversity, not CD8+, had risen significantly by C4D1. Complete responders entered with baseline diversity on par with newly diagnosed patients, the results showed. Factors driving the repertoire differences, possibly disease activity or prior therapy, remain undefined. At baseline, newly diagnosed patients reportedly showed less TCR diversity than healthy donors.

V gave up 5 bases and J gave up 4 bases, with 11 bases separating them. From germline, CDR1 is SEHNR and CDR2 FQNEAQ (reference sequence). This CDR3 is 13 amino acids long. Assay used: immunoSEQ multiplex PCR; TCRdb lists only in-frame clones, some missing. The sample contains 15,000 to 20,000 clones, about 83% of which appear only once. As regards this clone: Its antigen is not known.

The clonotype was recovered from a human donor with classical Hodgkin lymphoma. Source: peripheral blood mononuclear cells (PBMCs), taken before the fourth cycle of nivolumab. This chain joins TRBV7-9 and TRBJ1-1; D ambiguous. The CDR3 loop is CASSQIDFTEAFF. The CDR3 coding sequence is TGTGCCAGCAGCCAAATTGATTTCACTGAAGCTTTCTTT.